These 16 T cell receptor beta chains originate from one sample sequenced in a study of control samples from healthy donors and cancer patients (dated by TCRdb to about 2020). The library was built by means of the immunoSEQ multiplex PCR assay. The table was pulled from immuneACCESS by TCRdb, which kept in-frame rearrangements only. Such tables lose some clones; where checked, under half of the loss comes from unresolved V genes, and the rest has no known cause. Within this sample are roughly 21,000 clones, with less than 90% of them counted one time only. Of the sample, about 23% is held by the ten largest clones. Sequencing was done on a sample of PBMCs. The receptor set was obtained from a man in his fifties or sixties with colorectal cancer.

The chain carries TRBV6-5 and TRBJ2-1; maybe TRBD2 (6 bases). CDR1 MNHEY and CDR2 SVGAGI come from the germline V gene. CDR3 size: 13 residues. V lost 2 bases to trimming and J lost 5 bases, with 7 bases between them. The CDR3 DNA reads TGTGCCAGCAGTTACAGGAGGGACAATGAGCAGTTCTTC. This sequence encodes CASSYRRDNEQFF.

This chain joins TRBV4-1 and TRBJ1-2; 7 bases align to TRBD1. The V segment lost 0 bases and the J segment 2 bases; nucleotides outside the gene matches: 6. The germline CDR1 and CDR2 sequences are MGHRA and YSYEKL. This CDR3 contains 16 residues. CDR3 DNA: TGCGCCAGCAGCCAAGACCCGACAGGGACCAACTATGGCTACACCTTC. It is translated as CASSQDPTGTNYGYTF.

This clone was recorded once. The V and J genes are TRBV14 and TRBJ2-1, with no clear D. The V and J ends lost 0 bases and 5 bases respectively, with 20 bases between them. Germline V gives CDR1 SGHDN, CDR2 FVKESK. The CDR3 is made up of 18 amino acids. The CDR3 DNA is TGTGCCAGCAGCCAAGATGAAAGGAGCCGCTCAACCAACAATGAGCAGTTCTTC. The encoded protein is CASSQDERSRSTNNEQFF.

V is TRBV6-5 and J is TRBJ1-2, with D maybe TRBD1 (5 bases). V lost 4 bases and J 1 base, leaving 7 bases between the germline ends. This CDR3 has 13 amino acids. Germline V gene data show CDR1 as MNHEY and CDR2 as SVGAGI. CDR3 nucleotides: TGTGCCAGCAGTTTACAGGTTAACTATGGCTACACCTTC. It yields the protein CASSLQVNYGYTF.

The chain couples TRBV2 to TRBJ1-2; no reliable D call. V dropped 1 base and J dropped 11 bases, with 14 bases sitting between them. This CDR3 comprises 13 residues. Germline values: CDR1 SNHLY, CDR2 FYNNEI. In DNA form, the CDR3 reads TGTGCCAGCAGTGAAGGGAGTCCCCTTGCTTACACCTTC. It specifies CASSEGSPLAYTF.

As concerns this clone: Other DNA variants within this sample encode the same CDR3. The V gene is TRBV6-5, the J gene TRBJ1-1; D not resolved. This CDR3 has 12 amino acids. The V gene lost 6 bases and the J gene lost 5 bases, with 10 bases spanning the gap. CDR1 MNHEY and CDR2 SVGAGI come from the germline V gene. Here the CDR3 DNA reads TGTGCCAGCAGCTCAGGTAGGACTGAAGCTTTCTTT. This sequence encodes CASSSGRTEAFF.

The gene calls are TRBV6-5 and TRBJ2-3; D is unclear. Trimming cost V 6 bases and J 6 bases, with 13 bases left between them. This CDR3 region has 13 residues. Germline V CDR1 and CDR2: MNHEY, SVGAGI. The CDR3: CASRGRLPDTQYF. DNA of the CDR3: TGTGCCAGCAGGGGTAGGCTCCCCGATACGCAGTATTTT.

Only one count was recorded for this clone. The CDR3 sequence: CASCPTGQNEKLFF. The CDR3, as DNA: TGTGCCAGCTGCCCTACAGGGCAAAATGAAAAACTGTTTTTT. The chain carries TRBV11-2 and TRBJ1-4, with a possible D match to TRBD1 (6 bases). This CDR3 region has 14 residues. Germline CDR1 SGHAT, CDR2 FQNNGV. V dropped 8 bases and J dropped 5 bases, with 15 bases sitting between them.

This clone is a singleton in its sample. Written as DNA, the CDR3 is TGCGCCAGCAGCTTCCTCTACGAGCAGTACTTC. Encoded protein: CASSFLYEQYF. The rearrangement uses TRBV5-1 and TRBJ2-7; D is unresolved. The CDR3 contains 11 residues. The V end lost 2 bases, the J end lost 3 bases, and 3 bases lay between the germline ends. Germline assignment: CDR1 SGHRS and CDR2 YFSETQ.

The chain links TRBV7-8 to TRBJ1-1; D call uncertain. Trimming removed 0 bases at V and 6 bases at J, with 8 bases between. The CDR3 is made up of 13 amino acids. CDR1 and CDR2 from the germline V gene are SGHVS and FQNEAQ. CDR3 sequence reads: CASSLASASEAFF. Here the CDR3 DNA reads TGTGCCAGCAGCTTAGCGTCCGCTTCTGAAGCTTTCTTT.

The CDR3 loop reads CASRQGATHEQYV. DNA for the CDR3: TGTGCCAGCCGACAGGGGGCCACCCACGAGCAGTACGTC. The chain employs TRBV6-6 and TRBJ2-7, with TRBD1 matching 10 bases. In germline, CDR1 is MNHNY, CDR2 SVGAGI (reference sequence). The CDR3 is 13 residues long. The V segment lost 8 bases and the J segment 5 bases; nucleotides outside the gene matches: 6.

The chain employs TRBV6-5 and TRBJ2-7; D remains ambiguous. V gave up 7 bases and J gave up 4 bases, with 11 bases separating them. CDR3 length: 12 residues. The germline V gene encodes CDR1 MNHEY and CDR2 SVGAGI. This chain's CDR3 is CASILWQYEQYV. For the CDR3, the DNA is TGTGCCAGCATACTATGGCAGTACGAGCAGTACGTC.

This rearrangement joins TRBV10-3 to TRBJ2-2; D not resolved. Between the trimmed V and J ends, which lost 7 bases and 8 bases, there was a span of 11 bases. From germline, CDR1 is ENHRY and CDR2 SYGVKD. This CDR3 has 12 residues. CDR3 sequence reads: CAITSAPGELFF. The DNA of the CDR3 is TGTGCCATCACCAGCGCCCCAGGGGAGCTGTTTTTT.

The chain joins TRBV5-8 to TRBJ1-1; D is possibly TRBD1 (5 bases). CDR3 length: 15 residues. V was shortened by 3 bases and J by 5 bases, with 17 bases between the two germline ends. The germline CDR1 and CDR2 sequences are SGHTS and YDEGEE. For the CDR3, the DNA is TGTGCCAGCAGCTCGCGGACCTCGGGGGGGACTGAAGCTTTCTTT. It encodes CASSSRTSGGTEAFF.

This chain joins TRBV3-1 (or the pseudogene TRBV3-2) and TRBJ1-2; 7 bases agree with TRBD1. Germline-derived CDR1 and CDR2 are LGHDT and YNNKEL (reference sequence). This CDR3 is 18 amino acids long. J gave up 2 bases and V 1 base, and 13 bases lay outside the gene matches. The CDR3 coding sequence is TGTGCCAGCAGCCAAGGGATCAAACAGGGGTGGGGGAACTATGGCTACACCTTC. Protein product: CASSQGIKQGWGNYGYTF.

The gene calls are TRBV27 and TRBJ1-1; D not certain. The CDR3 is 11 amino acids. The V and J ends lost 9 bases and 3 bases respectively, with 8 bases between them. Germline CDR1 and CDR2: MNHEY and SMNVEV (reference sequence). In nucleotides, the CDR3 is TGTGCCAGTATTGGGCACACTGAAGCTTTCTTT. It encodes CASIGHTEAFF.